The source of this T cell receptor beta chain is a study of blood T cell repertoires in COVID-19. Study context: Samples came from the United States, Italy and Spain, spanning acute and convalescent COVID-19. T cells, B-cell-depleted T cells, or PBMCs supplied cDNA or gDNA.

Germline trimming cut 5 bases from V and 3 bases from J; bases unmatched to any gene: 5. The CDR3 loop spans 14 amino acids. Germline V gene data show CDR1 as KGHDR and CDR2 as SFDVKD. As handled by the study authors: Estimated nucleated cell counts came from reference gene primer amplification. Data came from immunoSEQ multiplex PCR; TCRdb stores just in-frame clones and leaves some out. D and trimming were read from the DNA, whereas the V and J calls and clone size are those reported in that table. The data show approximately 150,000 clones, roughly 89% seen once. The receptor comes from a woman aged 45-65 years with acute or convalescent COVID-19. The chain has TRBV24-1 and TRBJ1-2, with TRBD1 matching 7 bases. Input material: peripheral blood. The CDR3, as DNA: TGTGCCACCAGTGGGGACCAGGGGGACTATGGCTACACCTTC. Its protein product is CATSGDQGDYGYTF.